The following is a T cell receptor (beta chain) sequence with its context. The sample is drawn from a study of response to subunit inactivated influenza vaccine. In TCRdb, the RT-PCR reads were re-called with MiXCR into one record per CDR3 protein. Altogether 450,000 to 500,000 distinct CDR3 sequences are present, approximately 11% being singletons, with the ten largest covering about an eighth. Looked up from germline, CDR1 is SQVTM and CDR2 is ANQGSEA. V shed 3 bases and J 2 bases; nucleotides not matched to a gene: 10. CDR3 size: 16 residues. This receptor was taken from a man aged 50-60 years who received an inactivated influenza vaccine. The V call is TRBV29-1, the J call TRBJ2-7; 10 nucleotides agree with TRBD2. The material sequenced was PBMCs from blood, taken 45 days after vaccination. The CDR3 reads CSVDGVAGGVPYEQYF. For the CDR3, the DNA is TGCAGCGTTGACGGGGTAGCGGGGGGAGTCCCCTACGAGCAGTACTTC.